The TCR beta chain under discussion was sequenced for a study of cytomegalovirus exposure and HLA in healthy donors. Study at large: Earlier work reported 95 million to 130 million unique TCR beta sequences from some 180 million T cells.

V lost 0 bases, J lost 1 base, and 11 bases lay in between. The CDR3 has 16 amino acids. Germline lookup yields CDR1 SGHRS and CDR2 YFSETQ. 60 Vbeta and 13 Jbeta primers were used in PCR. TCRdb's table, derived via immunoSEQ multiplex PCR, lists solely in-frame clones and lacks some. The repertoire holds 70,000 to 100,000 clones, with around 82% as singletons. The sequenced sample consisted of PBMCs. This clonotype was obtained from a man between 18 and 35 years old in good health and CMV-seronegative. The rearrangement uses TRBV5-1 and TRBJ2-1; the D gene is possibly TRBD2 (7 bases). CDR3 sequence reads: CASSLGGGASYNEQFF. CDR3 sequence (DNA): TGCGCCAGCAGCTTGGGTGGGGGGGCTTCCTACAATGAGCAGTTCTTC.